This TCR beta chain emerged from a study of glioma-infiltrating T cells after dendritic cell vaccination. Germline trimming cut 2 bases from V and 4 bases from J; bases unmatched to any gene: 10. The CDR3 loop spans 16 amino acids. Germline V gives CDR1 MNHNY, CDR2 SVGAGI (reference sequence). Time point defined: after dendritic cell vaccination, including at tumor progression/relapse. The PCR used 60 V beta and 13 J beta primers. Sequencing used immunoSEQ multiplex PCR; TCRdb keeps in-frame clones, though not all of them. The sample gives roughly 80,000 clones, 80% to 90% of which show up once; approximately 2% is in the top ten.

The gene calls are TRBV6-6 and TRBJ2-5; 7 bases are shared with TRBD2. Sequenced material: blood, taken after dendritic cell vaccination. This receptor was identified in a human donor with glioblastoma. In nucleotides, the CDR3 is TGTGCCAGCAGTTACCGAGGCGGGAGTGGGGGAGAGACCCAGTACTTC. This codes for CASSYRGGSGGETQYF.